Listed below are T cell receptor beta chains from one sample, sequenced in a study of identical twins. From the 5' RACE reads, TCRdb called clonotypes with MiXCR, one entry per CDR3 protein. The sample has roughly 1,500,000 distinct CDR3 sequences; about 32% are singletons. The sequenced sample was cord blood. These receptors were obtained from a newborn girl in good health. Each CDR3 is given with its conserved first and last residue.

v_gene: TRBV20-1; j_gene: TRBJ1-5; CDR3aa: CSARTTGAVSNQPQHF
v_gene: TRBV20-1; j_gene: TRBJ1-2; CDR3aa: CSARSGTVYGYTF
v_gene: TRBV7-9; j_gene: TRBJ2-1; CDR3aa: CASSSLAGPMNVEFF
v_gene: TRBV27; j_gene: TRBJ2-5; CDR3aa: CASSLQGIAETQYF
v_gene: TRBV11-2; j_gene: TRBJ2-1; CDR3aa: CASSFPHGGAWDNEQFF
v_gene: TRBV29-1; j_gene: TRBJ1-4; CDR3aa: CSVRQRLNEKLFF
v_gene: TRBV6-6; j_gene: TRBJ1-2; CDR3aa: CAISYSTDNYGYTF
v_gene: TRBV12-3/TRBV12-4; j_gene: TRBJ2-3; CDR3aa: CASSARDRADTQYF
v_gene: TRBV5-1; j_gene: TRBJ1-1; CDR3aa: CASSGVGRTEAFF
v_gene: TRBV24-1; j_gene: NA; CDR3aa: CATKVMAGEYEQYF
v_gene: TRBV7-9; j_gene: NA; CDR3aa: CASSLDFGEQYF
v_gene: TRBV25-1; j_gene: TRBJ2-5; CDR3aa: CASTLGAQETQYF
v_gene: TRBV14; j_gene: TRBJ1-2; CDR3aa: CASSHRSSGYTF
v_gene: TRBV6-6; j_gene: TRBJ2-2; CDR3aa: CASSPSFTGELFF
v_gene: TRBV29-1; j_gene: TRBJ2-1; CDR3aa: CSVPGLVSSYNEQFF
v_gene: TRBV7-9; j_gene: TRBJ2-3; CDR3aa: CASSLKRTDTQYF
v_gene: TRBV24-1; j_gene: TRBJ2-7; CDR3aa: CATSETNEQYF
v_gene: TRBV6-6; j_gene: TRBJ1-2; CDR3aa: CASSYMTDYGYTF
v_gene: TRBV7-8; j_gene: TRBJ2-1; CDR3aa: CASSSPGLGGYNEQFF
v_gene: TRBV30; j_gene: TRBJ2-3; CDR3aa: CAWSSGTATDTQYF
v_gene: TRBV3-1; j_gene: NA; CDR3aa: CASSPSKGYEQYF
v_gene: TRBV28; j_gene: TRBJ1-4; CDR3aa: CASRLTAPNEKLFF
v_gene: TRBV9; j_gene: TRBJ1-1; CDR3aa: CASSVARVGTEAFF
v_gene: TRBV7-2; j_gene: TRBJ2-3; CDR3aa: CASSASTNLGADTQYF
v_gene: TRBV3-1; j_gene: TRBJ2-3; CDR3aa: CASSQGPLAGVPDTQYF
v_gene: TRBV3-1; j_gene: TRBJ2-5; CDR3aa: CASSQGDSWQYF
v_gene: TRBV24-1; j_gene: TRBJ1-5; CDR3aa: CATSDGTGFGNQPQHF
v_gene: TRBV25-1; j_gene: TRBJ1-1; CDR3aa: CASSESSGTEAFF
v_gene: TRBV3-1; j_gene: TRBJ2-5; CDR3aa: CASSLRETQETQYF
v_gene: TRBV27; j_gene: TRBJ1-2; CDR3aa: CASSYMGNYGYTF
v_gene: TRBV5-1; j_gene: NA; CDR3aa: CASGRSGETQYF
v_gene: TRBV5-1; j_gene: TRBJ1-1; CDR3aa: CASSVPTGNWNTEAFF